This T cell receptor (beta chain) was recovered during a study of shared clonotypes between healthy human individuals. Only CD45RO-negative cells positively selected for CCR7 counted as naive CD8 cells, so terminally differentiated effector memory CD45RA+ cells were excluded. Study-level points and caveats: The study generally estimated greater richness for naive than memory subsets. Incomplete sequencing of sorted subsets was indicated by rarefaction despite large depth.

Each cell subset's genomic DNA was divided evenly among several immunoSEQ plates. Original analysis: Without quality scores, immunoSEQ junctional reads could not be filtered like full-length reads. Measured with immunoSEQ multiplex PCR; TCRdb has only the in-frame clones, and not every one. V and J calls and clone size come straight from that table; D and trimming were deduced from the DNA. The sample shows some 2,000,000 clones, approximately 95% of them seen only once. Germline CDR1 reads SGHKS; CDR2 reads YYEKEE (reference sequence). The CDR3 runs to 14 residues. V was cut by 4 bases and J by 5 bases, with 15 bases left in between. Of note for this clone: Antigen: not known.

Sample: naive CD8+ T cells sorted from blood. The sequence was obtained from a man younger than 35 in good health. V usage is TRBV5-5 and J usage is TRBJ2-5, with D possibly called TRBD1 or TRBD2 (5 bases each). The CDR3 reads CASSLGTVFETQYF. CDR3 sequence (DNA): TGTGCCAGCAGCCTAGGGACGGTTTTCGAGACCCAGTACTTC. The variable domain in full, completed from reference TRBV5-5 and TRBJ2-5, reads DAGVTQSPTHLIKTRGQQVTLRCSPISGHKSVSWYQQVLGQGPQFIFQYYEKEERGRGNFPDRFSARQFPNYSSELNVNALLLGDSALYLCASSLGTVFETQYFGPGTRLLVL.